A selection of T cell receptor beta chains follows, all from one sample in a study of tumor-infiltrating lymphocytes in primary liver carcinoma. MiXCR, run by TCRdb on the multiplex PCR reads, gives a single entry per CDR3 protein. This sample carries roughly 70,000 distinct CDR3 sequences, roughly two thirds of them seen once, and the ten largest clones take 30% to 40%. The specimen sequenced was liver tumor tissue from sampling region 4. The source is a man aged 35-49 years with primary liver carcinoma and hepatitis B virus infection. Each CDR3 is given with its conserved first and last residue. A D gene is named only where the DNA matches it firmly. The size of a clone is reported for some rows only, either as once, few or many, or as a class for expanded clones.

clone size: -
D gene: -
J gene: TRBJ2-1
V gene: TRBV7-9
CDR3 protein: CASSLPYQGPKTNGQFF
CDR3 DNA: TGTGCCAGCAGTTTACCATATCAGGGGCCTAAAACAAATGGGCAATTCTTC

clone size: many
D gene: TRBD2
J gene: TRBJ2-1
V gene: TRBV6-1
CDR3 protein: CASSKSSGSYNEQFF
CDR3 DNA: TGTGCCAGCAGTAAATCTAGCGGGAGCTACAATGAGCAGTTCTTC

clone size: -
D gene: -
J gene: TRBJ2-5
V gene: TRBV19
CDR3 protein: CASSPRSGRGEAQYF
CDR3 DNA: TGTGCCAGTAGTCCCAGGTCAGGGAGAGGAGAGGCCCAGTACTTC

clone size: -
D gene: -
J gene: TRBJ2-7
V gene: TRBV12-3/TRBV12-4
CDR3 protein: CASSLNGYELYF
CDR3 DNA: TGTGCCAGCAGTTTAAATGGTTACGAGCTCTACTTC

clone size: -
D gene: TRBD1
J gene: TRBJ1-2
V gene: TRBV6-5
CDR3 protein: CASIQDRECYGYTF
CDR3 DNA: TGTGCCAGCATCCAGGACAGGGAGTGCTATGGCTACACCTTC

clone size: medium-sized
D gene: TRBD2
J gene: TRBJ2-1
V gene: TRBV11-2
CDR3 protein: CASSLLKASGTSGKNEQFF
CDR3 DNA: TGTGCCAGCAGCTTATTAAAGGCTTCCGGGACTAGCGGGAAGAATGAGCAGTTCTTC

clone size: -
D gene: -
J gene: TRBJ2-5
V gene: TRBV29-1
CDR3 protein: CSVPFRGRETQYF
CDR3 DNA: TGCAGCGTTCCATTCAGGGGGAGGGAGACCCAGTACTTC

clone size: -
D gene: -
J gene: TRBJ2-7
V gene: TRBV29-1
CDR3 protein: CSVASSVGYEQYF
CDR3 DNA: TGCAGCGTTGCAAGCTCAGTGGGCTACGAGCAGTACTTC

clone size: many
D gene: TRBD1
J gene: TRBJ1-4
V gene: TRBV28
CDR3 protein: CASGSQGAANEKLFF
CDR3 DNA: TGTGCCAGCGGAAGTCAGGGGGCGGCTAATGAAAAACTGTTTTTT

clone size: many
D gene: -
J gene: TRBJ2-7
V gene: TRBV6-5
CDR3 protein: CASSYDPRVYEQYF
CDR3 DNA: TGTGCCAGCAGTTACGACCCCAGGGTCTACGAGCAGTACTTC

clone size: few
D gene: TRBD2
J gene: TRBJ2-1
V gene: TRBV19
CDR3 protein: CASTTGTKRNEQFF
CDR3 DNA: TGTGCCTCTACCACCGGGACTAAACGCAATGAGCAGTTCTTC

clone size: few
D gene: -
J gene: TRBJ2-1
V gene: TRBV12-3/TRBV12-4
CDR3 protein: CATQGVKEGEQFF
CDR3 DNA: TGTGCCACCCAGGGGGTCAAGGAGGGTGAGCAGTTCTTC

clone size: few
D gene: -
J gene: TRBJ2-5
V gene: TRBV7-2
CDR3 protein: CASSLNAGKETQYF
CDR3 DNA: TGTGCCAGCAGCTTAAACGCAGGGAAAGAGACCCAGTACTTC

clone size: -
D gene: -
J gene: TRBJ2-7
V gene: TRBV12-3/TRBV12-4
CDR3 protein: CASSGNISYEQYF
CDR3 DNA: TGCGCCAGCAGTGGAAACATCTCCTACGAGCAGTACTTC

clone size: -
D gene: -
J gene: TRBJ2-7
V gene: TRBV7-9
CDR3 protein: CARDGSYEQYF
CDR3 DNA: TGTGCCAGGGACGGGTCCTACGAACAGTACTTC

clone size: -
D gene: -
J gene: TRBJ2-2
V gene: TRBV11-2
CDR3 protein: CASNWVLLGELFF
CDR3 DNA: TGTGCCAGCAACTGGGTCCTTCTTGGGGAGCTGTTTTTT

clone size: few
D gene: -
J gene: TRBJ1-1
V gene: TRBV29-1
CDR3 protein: CSVLPGWGMNTEACF
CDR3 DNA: TGCAGCGTTCTTCCGGGGTGGGGGATGAACACTGAAGCTTGCTTT

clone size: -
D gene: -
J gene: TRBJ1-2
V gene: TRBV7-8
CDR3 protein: CASTRGTNSDYGYTF
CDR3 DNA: TGTGCCAGCACCCGAGGCACGAATAGTGATTATGGCTACACCTTC

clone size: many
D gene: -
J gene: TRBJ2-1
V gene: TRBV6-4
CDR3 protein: CASSDRAYNEQFF
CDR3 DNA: TGTGCCAGCAGTGACCGTGCCTACAATGAGCAGTTCTTC